This T cell receptor (beta chain) was profiled in a study of prognosis after radiotherapy for stage I lung cancer. Study-wide points: Whether the expanded TCR clones were tumor-specific was not determined. A difference in TRBV and TRBJ gene usage was reportedly seen between patients with and without metastases.

Template was genomic DNA; TCR beta CDR3 amplified in two multiplex PCR rounds. It was primers specific to each TRBV and TRBJ gene that first-round PCR used. TCRdb re-analysed the multiplex PCR reads in MiXCR, keeping a single row per CDR3 protein. The data show 51,000 or so distinct CDR3 sequences, under 45% seen once. Blood, 5.5 to 7.5 milliliters, was collected at each of two time points. In regard to this clonotype: Its target is unknown.

Looked up from germline, CDR1 is MNHEY and CDR2 is SVGAGI. The length of the CDR3 is 14 residues. The J segment lost 2 bases and the V segment lost 4 bases, leaving 3 bases of the junction unmatched. This receptor was identified in a donor at least 50 years old with non-small cell lung cancer. This chain links TRBV6-5 with TRBJ2-7; 9 bases map to TRBD2. Sequences were derived from PBMCs, sampled before or after stereotactic body radiation therapy (not recorded which). CDR3 nucleotides: TGTGCCAGCAGTTCAATAGCGGGAGCCTACGAGCAGTACTTC. Residues: CASSSIAGAYEQYF.